Each of the 29 T cell receptor beta chains below was sequenced from the same sample in a study of molecular identifiers for immune sequencing clone quantification. TCRdb re-analysed the PCR reads in MiXCR, keeping a single row per CDR3 protein. There are about 630,000 distinct CDR3 sequences in the sample; roughly 27% occur only once, and roughly 0.83% lies in the top ten. The specimen sequenced was naive CD8+ T cells from blood, with Jurkat cell RNA spiked in. Subset of the sample: FACS-sorted CD8+CD4-CCR7+CD45RA+ naive T cells. These TCRs come from a human donor in good health. Some libraries in this study had Jurkat cell RNA spiked in.

This clonotype has only one observation. The rearrangement links TRBV27 to TRBJ2-1; 7 bases are shared with TRBD2. V trimming: 2 bases; J trimming: 6 bases; junction bases outside the gene matches: 7. This CDR3 contains 15 residues. Per germline, CDR1 MNHEY and CDR2 SMNVEV (reference sequence). This CDR3 is CASSLVGGPVNEQFF. CDR3 nucleotide sequence: TGTGCCAGCAGTTTAGTGGGAGGGCCGGTCAATGAGCAGTTCTTC.

In this sample, this clonotype turned up many times. The chain couples TRBV9 to TRBJ1-1; D unresolved. The V end lost 0 bases, the J end lost 3 bases, and 6 bases lay between the germline ends. There are 13 residues in the CDR3. CDR1 and CDR2 from the germline V gene are SGDLS and YYNGEE. The CDR3 DNA reads TGTGCCAGCAGCGTAGTGGGAGACACTGAAGCTTTCTTT. Its protein product is CASSVVGDTEAFF. Full variable domain (rest looked up from reference TRBV9 and TRBJ1-1): DSGVTQTPKHLITATGQRVTLRCSPRSGDLSVYWYQQSLDQGLQFLIQYYNGEERAKGNILERFSAQQFPDLHSELNLSSLELGDSALYFCASSVVGDTEAFFGQGTRLTVV.

This clonotype was observed a few times. It may be a read error: a sequence one base away is much more abundant. The chain combines TRBV30 with TRBJ2-2, with D uncertain. The CDR3 totals 12 residues. The germline CDR1 and CDR2 sequences are GTSNPN and SVGIG (reference sequence). CDR3 in DNA: TGTGTCTGGAGTGAAGGGACCGGGGAGCTGTTTTTT. This gives the protein CVWSEGTGELFF.

About this clonotype: The junction does not match germline at one end; this may be a read error. The CDR3 reads CVSSLGQGLVETQYF. Written as DNA, the CDR3 is TGTGTCAGCAGCCTTGGACAGGGTCTGGTAGAGACCCAGTACTTC. The rearrangement joins TRBV6-5 to TRBJ2-5; TRBD1 matches at 8 bases. The germline CDR1 and CDR2 sequences are MNHEY and SVGAGI. The CDR3 runs to 15 residues.

Turning to this clonotype: Sequence at one end of the junction differs from germline and may be a read error. The chain combines TRBV11-1 with TRBJ2-5; a possible D gene is TRBD1 (5 bases). This CDR3 region has 13 residues. CDR1 is SGHAT, CDR2 FQDESV, per germline (reference sequence). The CDR3 region is CASRWTPQESQYF. The CDR3 DNA is TGTGCCAGCAGGTGGACACCCCAAGAGTCCCAGTACTTC.

This clonotype appeared a few times. The J gene is TRBJ1-2, the V gene TRBV19, with unresolved D. Trimming stripped 3 bases from V and 2 bases from J, with 4 bases between. The CDR3 length is 12 residues. CDR1 LNHDA and CDR2 SQIVND come from the germline V gene (reference sequence). The CDR3 DNA is TGTGCCAGTAGTATTAAGAACTATGGCTACACCTTC. Amino acids: CASSIKNYGYTF.

This clonotype was seen a handful of times. The chain employs TRBV7-9 and TRBJ2-3; D might be TRBD1 or TRBD2, each matching 5 bases. V was trimmed by 7 bases and J by 6 bases, leaving 17 bases between them. Germline values: CDR1 SEHNR, CDR2 FQNEAQ (reference sequence). The CDR3 is 14 residues long. DNA for the CDR3: TGTGCCAGCAACTCAGACCCGAGGGGTGATACGCAGTATTTT. Amino acids: CASNSDPRGDTQYF.

There are a few counts of this clonotype. The rearrangement uses TRBV6-1 and TRBJ2-1; D unresolved. This CDR3 has 12 residues. CDR1 is MNHNS, CDR2 SASEGT, per germline. Between the trimmed V and J ends, which lost 5 bases and 3 bases, there was a span of 5 bases. This CDR3 reads CASSIHYNEQFF. CDR3 DNA: TGTGCCAGCAGTATCCACTACAATGAGCAGTTCTTC.

The chain joins TRBV27 to TRBJ2-7, with 8 bases that match TRBD2. Germline V CDR1 and CDR2: MNHEY, SMNVEV (reference sequence). This CDR3 comprises 14 residues. Trimming cost V 6 bases and J 3 bases; bases outside gene matches: 7. The CDR3 loop reads CASRAGVGGYEQYF. The CDR3 coding sequence is TGTGCCAGCAGAGCGGGAGTCGGGGGCTACGAGCAGTACTTC.

The chain employs TRBV19 and TRBJ2-7; D not certain. With 7 bases removed from V and 1 base from J, the gap between germline ends came to 11 bases. Germline loops: CDR1 LNHDA, CDR2 SQIVND (reference sequence). The CDR3 is made up of 13 amino acids. The CDR3 nucleotides are TGTGCCAGTACTAACCAAGGTTCCTACGAGCAGTACTTC. Translation: CASTNQGSYEQYF.

The genes are TRBV20-1 and TRBJ2-7, with 12 bases lining up with TRBD2. Germline CDR1 DFQATT, CDR2 SNEGSKA (reference sequence). Trimming removed 5 bases from V and 1 base from J; junction bases left unmatched: 9. The CDR3 length is 16 residues. The CDR3 nucleotides read TGCAGTGCTGGCCTCACTAGCGGGGGGAGGTCCTACGAGCAGTACTTC. Translation: CSAGLTSGGRSYEQYF.

This clonotype was observed at least ten times. V usage is TRBV9 and J usage is TRBJ2-2; 9 nucleotides agree with TRBD2. In germline, CDR1 is SGDLS, CDR2 YYNGEE. V dropped 0 bases and J dropped 1; count of bases not matched to a gene: 7. The length of the CDR3 is 18 residues. The CDR3 loop reads CASSVEGSGGLNTGELFF. For the CDR3, the DNA is TGTGCCAGCAGCGTAGAGGGTAGCGGGGGTTTGAACACCGGGGAGCTGTTTTTT.

This clonotype was seen many times. The J gene is TRBJ2-3, the V gene TRBV12-3 or TRBV12-4; TRBD1 aligns across 8 bases. After removal of 5 bases from V and 1 base from J, the junction contained 2 bases not matched to a gene. The CDR3 sequence is 14 residues long. CDR3 sequence reads: CASSPTGGTDTQYF. In DNA, the CDR3 is TGTGCCAGCAGTCCGACAGGGGGCACAGATACGCAGTATTTT.

Regarding this clonotype: This clone may be a read error of a much larger clone one base away. The chain couples TRBV7-6 to TRBJ1-3, with a tentative D call TRBD1 (5 bases). The CDR3 is 19 amino acids. CDR1 SGHVS and CDR2 FNYEAQ come from the germline V gene. The CDR3 nucleotides read TGTGCCAGCAGCTCGCCTAGGGGAGCAGACAGTACCTCTGGAGACACCATATATTTT. This encodes CASSSPRGADSTSGDTIYF.

A single count supports this clonotype. A single base separates this from a much larger clone, so it may be a read error. The chain joins TRBV30 to TRBJ1-1; D unresolved. CDR3 size: 14 residues. Germline CDR1 reads GTSNPN; CDR2 reads SVGIG (reference sequence). For the CDR3, the DNA is TGTGCCCGGAGTGTAATAAACAAGAACACTGAAGCTTTCTTT. Translating gives CARSVINKNTEAFF.

Concerning this clonotype itself: A much bigger clone sits one base away, suggesting this may be a read error. The chain is built from TRBV6-2 or TRBV6-3 and TRBJ1-5, with a weak D call TRBD1 (5 bases). The CDR3 covers 14 residues. Germline V gives CDR1 MNHEY, CDR2 SVGEGT. As DNA, the CDR3 is TGTGCCGGCAGTCGGGACGAAGTGAATCAGCCCCAGCATTTT. It is translated as CAGSRDEVNQPQHF.

The chain has TRBV27 and TRBJ1-1; possible D gene TRBD1, 6 bases. CDR1 is MNHEY and CDR2 is SMNVEV in the germline V gene (reference sequence). V dropped 1 base and J dropped 4 bases, with 10 bases sitting between them. This CDR3 comprises 14 residues. CDR3 protein: CASSLLGGSTEAFF. CDR3 in DNA: TGTGCCAGCAGTTTATTGGGGGGCTCCACTGAAGCTTTCTTT.

DNA for the CDR3: TGTGCTAGTGGTTTGGTACCGACGGGGGCCGAAAATGAGCAGTTCTTC. Its translation is CASGLVPTGAENEQFF. The gene calls are TRBV12-5 and TRBJ2-1; either TRBD1 or TRBD2 may supply D (6 bases each). CDR1 and CDR2 from the germline V gene are LGHNT and FRNRAP. This CDR3 spans 16 amino acids. V was trimmed by 0 bases and J by 7 bases, leaving 16 bases between them.

The sample holds many counts of this clonotype. This chain links TRBV6-2 or TRBV6-3 with TRBJ2-3; the D is unclear. The CDR3 spans 12 residues. Trimming pared 8 bases from V and 0 bases from J, leaving 6 bases between. Germline loops: CDR1 MNHEY, CDR2 SVGEGT. In DNA, the CDR3 is TGTGCCAGCCGGCCGAGCACAGATACGCAGTATTTT. This sequence encodes CASRPSTDTQYF.

Only a few counts were recorded for this clonotype. The gene calls are TRBV19 and TRBJ1-1; tentative D call: TRBD1 (5 bases). Germline CDR1 LNHDA, CDR2 SQIVND (reference sequence). The CDR3 has 14 residues. The germline V and J ends were trimmed by 3 bases and 5 bases, with 13 bases remaining between them. The CDR3 spells CASSIQDTGTEAFF. The CDR3, as DNA: TGTGCCAGTAGTATCCAGGACACTGGGACTGAAGCTTTCTTT.

About this clonotype itself: This may come from a read error, since a much larger clone is one base off. This is likely a read error, given that the CDR3 carries no conserved phenylalanine or tryptophan at its end. V is TRBV12-3 or TRBV12-4 and J is TRBJ1-1; D gene unclear. The CDR3 is 13 amino acids. V was clipped by 2 bases and J by 6 bases, with 10 bases between them. This CDR3 reads CASSLNRVSEAFL. The CDR3 DNA reads as TGTGCCAGCAGTTTAAATAGGGTTTCTGAAGCTTTCCTT.

To note about this clonotype: Being one base from a much bigger clone, this may be a read error. The rearrangement uses TRBV4-3 and TRBJ1-6; maybe TRBD1 (5 bases). This CDR3 is 15 amino acids long. The germline V gene encodes CDR1 LGHNA and CDR2 YSLEER. V gave up 0 bases and J gave up 6 bases, with 9 bases separating them. CDR3 sequence reads: CASSQDLQGNSPLHF. The CDR3 DNA follows: TGCGCCAGCAGCCAAGATTTGCAGGGTAATTCACCCCTCCACTTT.

This clonotype was recorded at least ten times. The chain links TRBV7-9 to TRBJ2-2; D not resolved. Trimming pared 3 bases from V and 0 bases from J, leaving 5 bases between. Germline CDR1 is SEHNR and CDR2 is FQNEAQ (reference sequence). The CDR3 runs to 14 residues. CDR3 DNA: TGTGCCAGCAGCTTTCCCTCGAACACCGGGGAGCTGTTTTTT. Protein product: CASSFPSNTGELFF.

Ten or more counts support this clonotype. J is TRBJ1-4 and V is TRBV5-4; 7 bases match TRBD1. Germline CDR1 and CDR2: SGHNT and YYREEE (reference sequence). With 4 bases clipped from V and 7 bases from J, the junction kept 10 bases outside the gene matches. This CDR3 is built from 15 residues. CDR3 nucleotides: TGTGCCAGCAGCACCCAGGGGGGCGCGGGTGAAAAACTGTTTTTT. This codes for CASSTQGGAGEKLFF.

This clonotype was observed once. Given a much more abundant clone one base away, this may be a read error. The V and J genes are TRBV6-5 and TRBJ1-4; D uncertain. V lost 0 bases and J 7 bases, leaving 18 bases between the germline ends. This CDR3 has 17 residues. The germline V gene encodes CDR1 MNHEY and CDR2 SVGAGI. The CDR3 here is CASSYSSSGNPSEKLFF. For the CDR3, the DNA is TGTGCCAGCAGTTACTCGAGTAGCGGGAACCCTAGTGAAAAACTGTTTTTT.

Concerning this clonotype itself: This clone may be a read error of a much larger clone one base away. J is TRBJ2-3 and V is TRBV6-5, with TRBD1 matching over 8 bases. CDR1 and CDR2 from the germline V gene are MNHEY and SVGAGI. The CDR3 is 16 amino acids. CDR3 DNA sequence: TGTGCCAGCAGTTACTTGGGACAGGAATTGACAGATACGCAGTCTTTT. Translation: CASSYLGQELTDTQSF.

This chain joins TRBV29-1 and TRBJ1-3; unclear D gene. Trimming took off 3 bases at V and 9 bases at J, with 21 bases between the two ends. The germline V gene encodes CDR1 SQVTM and CDR2 ANQGSEA. This CDR3 is built from 15 residues. The CDR3 here is CSVDSGRGGGPTIYF. DNA for the CDR3: TGCAGCGTTGATTCGGGCCGAGGAGGAGGACCCACCATATATTTT.

This clonotype was observed a handful of times. The chain combines TRBV6-6 with TRBJ2-7, with 8 nucleotides matching TRBD2. V lost 6 bases, J lost 2 bases, and 6 bases stayed unmatched. The germline V gene encodes CDR1 MNHNY and CDR2 SVGAGI (reference sequence). The length of the CDR3 is 14 residues. As DNA, the CDR3 is TGTGCCAGCAGAATAGCGGGAAACGCCTACGAGCAGTACTTC. It encodes CASRIAGNAYEQYF.

V and J are TRBV25-1 and TRBJ2-1; D unclear. Germline V gives CDR1 MGHDK, CDR2 SYGVNS. The CDR3 spans 12 residues. The V and J ends lost 6 bases and 4 bases respectively, with 7 bases between them. The CDR3 region is CASRETYNEQFF. In DNA form, the CDR3 reads TGTGCCAGCAGGGAAACATACAATGAGCAGTTCTTC. Together with reference TRBV25-1 and TRBJ2-1, the CDR3 gives the full variable domain: EADIYQTPRYLVIGTGKKITLECSQTMGHDKMYWYQQDPGMELHLIHYSYGVNSTEKGDLSSESTVSRIRTEHFPLTLESARPSHTSQYLCASRETYNEQFFGPGTRLTVL.